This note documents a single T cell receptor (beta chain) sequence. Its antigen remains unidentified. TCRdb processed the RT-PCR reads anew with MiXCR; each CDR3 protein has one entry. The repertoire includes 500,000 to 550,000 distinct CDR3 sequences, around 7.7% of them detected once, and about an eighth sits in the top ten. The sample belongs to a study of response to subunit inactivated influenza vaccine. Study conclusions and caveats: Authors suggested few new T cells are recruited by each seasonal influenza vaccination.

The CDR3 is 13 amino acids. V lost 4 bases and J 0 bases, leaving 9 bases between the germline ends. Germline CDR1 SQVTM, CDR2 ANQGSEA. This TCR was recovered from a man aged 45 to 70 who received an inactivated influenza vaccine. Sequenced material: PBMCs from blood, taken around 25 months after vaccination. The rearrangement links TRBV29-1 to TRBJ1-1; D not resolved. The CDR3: CSVGGSMNTEAFF. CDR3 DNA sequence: TGCAGCGTTGGGGGTTCAATGAACACTGAAGCTTTCTTT.